Presented here are 21 T cell receptor beta chains from one specimen sequenced in a study of T-cell memory formation after mild COVID-19. Each CDR3 protein gets one entry after TCRdb re-called the 5' RACE reads with MiXCR. The table lists a few hundred thousand distinct CDR3 sequences, 15% to 20% of them singletons. Sequencing used PBMCs or a T cell subset sorted from them (not recorded which). The source of these receptors is a man in his late teens or twenties who had mild COVID-19 (a few samples of this study predate the infection). Cell type and time point are not known.

The rearrangement links TRBV7-2 to TRBJ1-1; D remains ambiguous. The CDR3 spans 13 residues. Germline lookup yields CDR1 SGHTA and CDR2 FQGNSA. CDR3 loop: CAHSLQENTEAFF. The CDR3, as DNA: TGTGCTCACAGCTTACAAGAGAACACTGAAGCTTTCTTT.

This chain links TRBV20-1 with TRBJ1-2; D is unresolved. Trimming pared 0 bases from V and 7 bases from J, leaving 9 bases between. Germline values: CDR1 DFQATT, CDR2 SNEGSKA (reference sequence). The CDR3 contains 12 residues. The CDR3 region has the DNA TGCAGTGCTAGAGATCAGTGGGTTGGCTACACCTTC. This translates into CSARDQWVGYTF.

The chain recombines TRBV6-5 with TRBJ1-6; D is ambiguous. Germline V gene sequence: CDR1 MNHEY, CDR2 SVGAGI. The CDR3 is 15 amino acids. Trimming left V 0 bases short and J 8 bases short, with 11 bases between. The CDR3 loop is CASSYSNRGDSPLHF. The CDR3 nucleotides read TGTGCCAGCAGTTACTCGAACAGAGGAGATTCACCCCTCCACTTT.

This clonotype was seen a few times. The J gene is TRBJ1-2, the V gene TRBV20-1; D may be TRBD1 (5 bases). V lost 7 bases and J lost 4, with 13 bases in between. This CDR3 is built from 12 residues. Germline CDR1 is DFQATT and CDR2 is SNEGSKA (reference sequence). This CDR3 reads CSGRGGAYGYTF. In nucleotides, the CDR3 is TGCAGTGGCCGGGGGGGTGCCTATGGCTACACCTTC.

In this sample, this clonotype turned up a few times. The rearrangement joins TRBV19 to TRBJ1-3; D is unresolved. Germline loops: CDR1 LNHDA, CDR2 SQIVND (reference sequence). The CDR3 consists of 13 residues. V lost 3 bases and J lost 8, with 11 bases in between. Written as DNA, the CDR3 is TGTGCCAGTAGTATGACCTCCGGGGACACCATATATTTT. Amino acid sequence: CASSMTSGDTIYF. The whole variable domain, remainder taken from reference TRBV19 and TRBJ1-3, is DGGITQSPKYLFRKEGQNVTLSCEQNLNHDAMYWYRQDPGQGLRLIYYSQIVNDFQKGDIAEGYSVSREKKESFPLTVTSAQKNPTAFYLCASSMTSGDTIYFGEGSWLTVV.

This chain connects TRBV20-1 to TRBJ1-1; weak D call: TRBD1 (5 bases). Germline CDR1 is DFQATT and CDR2 is SNEGSKA (reference sequence). CDR3 length: 12 amino acids. V lost 3 bases and J 5 bases, leaving 10 bases between the germline ends. The CDR3 here is CSASEGWTEAFF. CDR3 coding DNA: TGCAGTGCTAGTGAGGGGTGGACTGAAGCTTTCTTT.

The chain carries TRBV11-2 and TRBJ2-7; 7 positions agree with TRBD1. CDR3 length: 14 residues. CDR1 is SGHAT and CDR2 is FQNNGV in the germline V gene. V was clipped by 5 bases and J by 0 bases; unmatched bases: 4. This chain's CDR3 is CASSRDSLSYEQYV. The CDR3 DNA follows: TGTGCCAGCAGCCGGGACAGCCTCTCCTACGAGCAGTACGTC.

In this sample, this clonotype turned up a few times. The chain carries TRBV20-1 and TRBJ2-1; 7 bases line up with TRBD1. J was trimmed by 5 bases and V by 5 bases; bases with no gene match: 6. The CDR3 totals 13 residues. The germline V gene has CDR1 DFQATT and CDR2 SNEGSKA (reference sequence). The CDR3, as DNA: TGCAGTGCTTGGGGACAGCTAGACAATGAGCAGTTCTTC. Protein: CSAWGQLDNEQFF.

The chain employs TRBV12-3 or TRBV12-4 and TRBJ2-5; 8 bases align to TRBD1. This CDR3 has 13 amino acids. V lost 5 bases, J lost 5 bases, and 4 bases stayed unmatched. The CDR3 reads CASSPGGSETQYF. The CDR3 nucleotides are TGTGCCAGCAGTCCAGGGGGCTCGGAGACCCAGTACTTC.

This rearrangement joins TRBV4-2 to TRBJ2-5; a weak D match, TRBD2 (7 bases). Deletions cut 0 bases from V and 6 bases from J, with 14 bases between. Per germline, CDR1 LGHNA and CDR2 YNFKEQ. The CDR3 is 15 amino acids. CDR3 protein: CASSQEVGGGKTQYF. Here the CDR3 DNA reads TGTGCCAGCAGCCAAGAGGTCGGCGGGGGCAAGACCCAGTACTTC.

The rearrangement joins TRBV6-2 or TRBV6-3 to TRBJ2-6, with a possible D match to TRBD1 (5 bases). CDR1 is MNHEY and CDR2 is SVGEGT in the germline V gene. This CDR3 spans 19 amino acids. Trimming took off 4 bases at V and 1 base at J, with 20 bases between the two ends. DNA for the CDR3: TGTGCCAGCAGTTCTGAGACTTGGGGCCGTCCTTCTGGGGCCAACGTCCTGACTTTC. This codes for CASSSETWGRPSGANVLTF.

The genes are TRBV12-5 and TRBJ1-2; TRBD1 is a possible D gene (6 bases). V lost 1 base, J lost 6 bases, and 15 bases lay in between. The CDR3 is made up of 15 amino acids. Germline CDR1 is LGHNT and CDR2 is FRNRAP. The CDR3 nucleotides read TGTGCTAGTGGTTTGGGTCAGTGGCCAGGGGATGGCTACACCTTC. Protein: CASGLGQWPGDGYTF.

Only a few counts were recorded for this clonotype. The chain employs TRBV7-2 and TRBJ1-1; 7 positions agree with TRBD1. The ends lost 4 bases at V and 5 bases at J; junction bases unmatched: 10. The length of the CDR3 is 15 residues. CDR1 is SGHTA and CDR2 is FQGNSA in the germline V gene. CDR3 amino acids: CASSSPGRGMTEAFF. In DNA, the CDR3 is TGTGCCAGCAGCTCCCCGGGCAGGGGGATGACTGAAGCTTTCTTT.

The chain links TRBV5-5 to TRBJ2-3, with 9 bases that match TRBD2. The CDR3 runs 16 residues. V shed 4 bases and J 2 bases; nucleotides not matched to a gene: 8. The germline gives CDR1 SGHKS, CDR2 YYEKEE (reference sequence). DNA for the CDR3: TGTGCCAGCAGCCGGTGGCTAGCGGGACTCACAGATACGCAGTATTTT. Its translation is CASSRWLAGLTDTQYF.

This clonotype was detected only a few times. This chain links TRBV7-9 with TRBJ2-1; D is uncertain. V was cut by 4 bases and J by 0 bases, with 13 bases left in between. CDR1 and CDR2 (germline): SEHNR, FQNEAQ (reference sequence). This CDR3 has 16 residues. Written as DNA, the CDR3 is TGTGCCAGCAGCTCAGTGACGGTGAGCTCCTACAATGAGCAGTTCTTC. Translated: CASSSVTVSSYNEQFF.

This clonotype occurred a few times. This chain joins TRBV14 and TRBJ2-1; D is unresolved. The CDR3 spans 11 residues. V lost 4 bases, J lost 9 bases, and 7 bases lay in between. The germline CDR1 and CDR2 sequences are SGHDN and FVKESK. The CDR3 loop reads CASSPGPEQFF. CDR3 bases: TGTGCCAGCAGCCCAGGCCCTGAGCAGTTCTTC.

The sample holds a few counts of this clonotype. V usage is TRBV7-9 and J usage is TRBJ1-5; 7 bases agree with TRBD1. The CDR3 covers 16 residues. Trimming removed 6 bases from V and 0 bases from J; junction bases left unmatched: 8. CDR1 is SEHNR, CDR2 FQNEAQ, per germline (reference sequence). CDR3 protein: CASSSPGQSSNQPQHF. In nucleotides, the CDR3 is TGTGCCAGCAGTTCTCCGGGACAGAGTAGCAATCAGCCCCAGCATTTT.

This clonotype was observed a few times. The V gene is TRBV7-9, the J gene TRBJ2-5; 16 positions agree with TRBD2. The junction had 5 bases not matched to a gene; V was cut back by 11 bases and J by 5 bases. The CDR3 covers 14 residues. Germline V gene data show CDR1 as SEHNR and CDR2 as FQNEAQ (reference sequence). The CDR3 DNA reads TGTGCCGGGACTAGCGGGGGGGCCGGTGAGACCCAGTACTTC. It specifies CAGTSGGAGETQYF.

This clonotype showed up just a few times. The chain uses TRBV7-6 and TRBJ2-2; no reliable D call. Trimming pared 4 bases from V and 4 bases from J, leaving 16 bases between. The germline CDR1 and CDR2 sequences are SGHVS and FNYEAQ. This CDR3 is built from 16 residues. CDR3 nucleotides: TGTGCCAGCAGCTCTGGCGGCCCCCTAGGCACCGGGGAGCTGTTTTTT. This sequence encodes CASSSGGPLGTGELFF. Combining the CDR3 with reference TRBV7-6 and TRBJ2-2 gives the whole variable domain GAGVSQSPRYKVTKRGQDVALRCDPISGHVSLYWYRQALGQGPEFLTYFNYEAQQDKSGLPNDRFSAERPEGSISTLTIQRTEQRDSAMYRCASSSGGPLGTGELFFGEGSRLTVL.

CDR3 nucleotide sequence: TGTGCCAGCAGTTCGACTAGCGGGGGGGCCATCTACGGGGAGCTGTTTTTT. This sequence encodes CASSSTSGGAIYGELFF. The chain couples TRBV6-5 to TRBJ2-2; 14 nucleotides match TRBD2. CDR3 length: 17 residues. V trimming: 4 bases; J trimming: 7 bases; junction bases outside the gene matches: 8. Germline V gives CDR1 MNHEY, CDR2 SVGAGI.

This clonotype was seen more than once but under ten times. The V call is TRBV6-5, the J call TRBJ2-3; D gene ambiguous. V gave up 0 bases and J gave up 5 bases, with 12 bases separating them. The CDR3 is made up of 15 amino acids. In germline, CDR1 is MNHEY, CDR2 SVGAGI. Here the CDR3 reads CASSYSSGYGDTQYF. CDR3 in DNA: TGTGCCAGCAGTTACTCGTCCGGGTATGGAGATACGCAGTATTTT.